Each of the 7 T cell receptor beta chains below was sequenced from the same sample in a study of T-cell memory formation after mild COVID-19. TCRdb itself ran the 5' RACE reads through MiXCR, one entry per CDR3 protein. The top ten hold around 12% of the sample, which has 450,000 or so distinct CDR3 sequences, more than 20% seen once. The sequenced sample was PBMCs or a T cell subset sorted from them (not recorded which). Receptor source: an adult woman who had mild COVID-19 (a few samples of this study predate the infection). Cell type and time point are not known.

This clonotype was counted only a few times. The chain uses TRBV24-1 and TRBJ2-2; 7 bases line up with TRBD2. Looked up from germline, CDR1 is KGHDR and CDR2 is SFDVKD. The CDR3 spans 17 residues. Unmatched junction bases numbered 13, after V lost 4 bases and J lost 6 bases. The CDR3 bases are TGTGCCACCAGTGACCGTCGACTAGCCGGAACGGCCGGGGAGCTGTTTTTT. Its protein is CATSDRRLAGTAGELFF.

This chain connects TRBV7-9 to TRBJ1-6; D might be TRBD1 (6 bases). Per the germline V gene, CDR1 is SEHNR and CDR2 is FQNEAQ (reference sequence). CDR3 length: 14 residues. V shed 5 bases and J shed 7 bases, with 12 bases lying between them. CDR3 amino acids: CASSPQGSNSPLHF. In DNA form, the CDR3 reads TGTGCCAGCAGCCCACAGGGTTCCAATTCACCCCTCCACTTT.

In this sample, this clonotype turned up a few times. The CDR3 nucleotides are TGCGCCAGCAGCTTGGGGCGGCCCACAAACACCGGGGAGCTGTTTTTT. This translates into CASSLGRPTNTGELFF. V and J are TRBV5-1 and TRBJ2-2, with D uncertain. From germline, CDR1 is SGHRS and CDR2 YFSETQ. V lost 0 bases to trimming and J lost 2 bases, with 11 bases between them. The length of the CDR3 is 16 residues.

The chain uses TRBV25-1 and TRBJ1-5, with D perhaps TRBD1 (6 bases). V was trimmed by 4 bases and J by 2 bases, leaving 18 bases between them. The CDR3 loop spans 17 amino acids. Germline lookup yields CDR1 MGHDK and CDR2 SYGVNS. The CDR3 loop reads CASSGTHSRGGNQPQHF. The CDR3 DNA reads as TGTGCCAGCAGTGGTACACATTCAAGGGGGGGCAATCAGCCCCAGCATTTT.

This clonotype was seen more than once but under ten times. The chain joins TRBV18 to TRBJ2-7; the D is unclear. The germline gives CDR1 KGHSH, CDR2 LQKENI. Trimming took 6 bases from V and 2 from J, leaving 14 bases between them. The CDR3 extends over 14 amino acids. In nucleotides, the CDR3 is TGTGCCAGCTCCCTTAAAGGAGCCCCCTACGAGCAGTACTTC. Its protein product is CASSLKGAPYEQYF.

The V gene is TRBV7-9, the J gene TRBJ2-7; a weak D match, TRBD2 (5 bases). Germline loops: CDR1 SEHNR, CDR2 FQNEAQ (reference sequence). This CDR3 is 14 amino acids long. V was pared by 5 bases and J by 7 bases, with 18 bases between. The CDR3 sequence is CASSPSGEPREQYF. In DNA form, the CDR3 reads TGTGCCAGCAGCCCCAGCGGAGAACCGAGGGAGCAGTACTTC.

This sequence joins TRBV6-6 and TRBJ2-7, with 7 bases aligning to TRBD1. The CDR3 sequence is 16 residues long. Germline loops: CDR1 MNHNY, CDR2 SVGAGI (reference sequence). Unmatched junction bases numbered 14, after V lost 6 bases and J lost 3 bases. CDR3 DNA sequence: TGTGCCAGCAGAGCTCAACAGGGGAGTGGGATCTACGAGCAGTACTTC. It is translated as CASRAQQGSGIYEQYF.